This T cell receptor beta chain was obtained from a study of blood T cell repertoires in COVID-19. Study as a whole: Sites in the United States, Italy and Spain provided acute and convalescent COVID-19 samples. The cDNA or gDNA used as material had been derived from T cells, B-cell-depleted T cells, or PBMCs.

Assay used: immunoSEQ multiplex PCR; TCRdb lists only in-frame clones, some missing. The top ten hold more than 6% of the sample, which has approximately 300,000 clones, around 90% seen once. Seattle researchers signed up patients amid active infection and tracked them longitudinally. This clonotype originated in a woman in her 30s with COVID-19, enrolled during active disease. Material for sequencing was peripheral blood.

The CDR3 loop reads CSASPTIGQGKNIQYF. The DNA for the CDR3 is TGCAGTGCTAGTCCTACGATTGGACAGGGAAAAAACATTCAGTACTTC. The chain is built from TRBV20-1 and TRBJ2-4; 8 positions agree with TRBD1. Germline V gives CDR1 DFQATT, CDR2 SNEGSKA (reference sequence). V gave up 3 bases and J gave up 4 bases; unmatched junction bases: 11. This CDR3 is built from 16 residues.